This T cell receptor (beta chain) comes out of a study of shared clonotypes between healthy human individuals. Study-wide points: Only a few donors were included, so the genetic and exposure-history diversity represented was limited.

The naive CD8 subset, CD45RO-negative cells positively selected for CCR7, excluded terminally differentiated effector memory CD45RA+ cells. Profiled with immunoSEQ multiplex PCR; TCRdb holds only in-frame clones, not every one. This repertoire shows around 560,000 clones, 95% found once; its top ten account for 0.11%. Germline-derived CDR1 and CDR2 are SGDLS and YYNGEE. CDR3 size: 15 residues. V gave up 3 bases and J gave up 0 bases, with 10 bases separating them. As for this clone: The antigen is undetermined.

The V gene is TRBV9, the J gene TRBJ2-1; D is possibly TRBD2 (5 bases). Sequencing used naive CD8+ T cells sorted from blood. The receptor's source is a woman aged 30 to 39 in good health. CDR3 DNA: TGTGCCAGCAGCGGACGGGGAAGCTCCTACAATGAGCAGTTCTTC. Its protein product is CASSGRGSSYNEQFF.